Listed below are T cell receptor beta chains from one sample, sequenced in a study of T cells in Graves' hyperthyroidism and ophthalmopathy. From the multiplex PCR reads, TCRdb called clonotypes with MiXCR, one entry per CDR3 protein. Of around 400,000 distinct CDR3 sequences listed, 25% were seen once; the top ten hold less than 75%. Sequenced sample: blood. The receptors come from a man in his forties or fifties with Graves' hyperthyroidism. The CDR3 runs from the conserved cysteine through the conserved F or W. The D gene is left open where the match is weak. Clone size is not always given. Where it is, it says once, few, many or a class for expanded clones.

abundance | d_gene | j_gene | v_gene | CDR3nt | CDR3aa
many | . | TRBJ2-7 | TRBV3-1 | TGTGCCAGCAGCCAACTAGGCTCCTACGAGCAGTACTTC | CASSQLGSYEQYF
few | . | TRBJ1-3 | TRBV3-1 | TGTGCCAGCAGCCCCGCCGACGTAGATCGCTCTGGAAACACCATATATTTT | CASSPADVDRSGNTIYF
few | . | TRBJ2-7 | TRBV5-1 | TGCGCCAGCAGCTTGGATGGCGGGACCGCCTACGAGCAGTACTTC | CASSLDGGTAYEQYF
. | TRBD2 | TRBJ2-1 | TRBV15 | TGTGCCACCAGCAGAGATTCCCTAGCGGGAAGCAATGAGCAGTTCTTC | CATSRDSLAGSNEQFF
few | . | TRBJ2-5 | TRBV5-1 | TGCGCCAGCAGCCCGAATCCGACATCCGAGTTACAAGAGACCCAGTACTTC | CASSPNPTSELQETQYF
many | TRBD1 | TRBJ2-7 | TRBV11-3 | TGTGCCAGCAGCACCGAGGGACAGGGCCCCTACGAGCAGTACTTC | CASSTEGQGPYEQYF
few | . | TRBJ2-1 | TRBV5-1 | TGCGCCAGCAGCTTGTTACTAGTTGGCAATGAGCAGTTCTTC | CASSLLLVGNEQFF
many | . | TRBJ2-7 | TRBV11-2 | TGTGCCAGCAGCTTAAGGTGGTACGAGCAGTACTTC | CASSLRWYEQYF
few | . | TRBJ2-3 | TRBV11-2 | TGTGCCAGCGGCTTAGATAGTAGCGGAAATACGCAGTATTTT | CASGLDSSGNTQYF
few | . | TRBJ2-7 | TRBV2 | TGTGCCAGCGGCCGGGACGTTAGCTCCTACGAGCAGTACTTC | CASGRDVSSYEQYF
many | TRBD2 | TRBJ2-3 | TRBV7-9 | TGTGCCAGCAGCCCTTCAAGCGGGAAGAGGGTAGATACGCAGTATTTT | CASSPSSGKRVDTQYF
. | . | TRBJ2-1 | TRBV7-9 | TGTGCCAGCAGCCGGGGGGCAGAGCAGTTCTTC | CASSRGAEQFF
. | TRBD2 | TRBJ2-5 | TRBV7-9 | TGTGCCAGCAGCCCGAGCGGGGGGTACCAAGAGACCCAGTACTTC | CASSPSGGYQETQYF
few | TRBD1 | TRBJ2-2 | TRBV6-2/TRBV6-3 | TGTGCCAGCAGAAAGAGACAGGGGTCGAACACCGGGGAGCTGTTTTTT | CASRKRQGSNTGELFF
. | . | TRBJ2-5 | TRBV14 | TGTGCCAGCAGCCAAGTCGCGGGAAGACGAGAGACCCAGTACTTC | CASSQVAGRRETQYF
few | TRBD2 | TRBJ2-1 | TRBV20-1 | TGCAGTGGCGGGGCGGGAGGGCGAGATGAGCAGTTCTTC | CSGGAGGRDEQFF
few | . | TRBJ2-5 | TRBV20-1 | TGCAGTGCTACCCACCCAGGTCAATGGGAGACCCAGTACTTC | CSATHPGQWETQYF
few | . | TRBJ1-2 | TRBV2 | TGTGCCAGCAGTGACAGTAACTATGGCTACACCTTC | CASSDSNYGYTF
. | . | TRBJ2-3 | TRBV5-5 | TGTGCCAGCAGCTTCGGGGGACTCCTCACAGATACGCAGTATTTT | CASSFGGLLTDTQYF
. | . | TRBJ2-1 | TRBV29-1 | TGCAGCGTTCAGCCTCCGGGTGAGCAGTTCTTC | CSVQPPGEQFF
few | . | TRBJ2-3 | TRBV7-9 | TGTGCCAGCAGCTTTGAGAGAAGCACAGATACGCAGTATTTT | CASSFERSTDTQYF
many | TRBD1 | TRBJ2-1 | TRBV6-1 | TGTGCCAGCAGTGGTCAGGGGGACTACAATGAGCAGTTCTTC | CASSGQGDYNEQFF
. | TRBD2 | TRBJ2-7 | TRBV7-3 | TGTGCCTGGAGTTCCCTCCTAACGGGAGGGAGCTACGAGCAGTACTTC | CAWSSLLTGGSYEQYF
few | TRBD2 | TRBJ2-2 | TRBV6-2/TRBV6-3 | TGTGCCAGCAGTGCCCTGGCGGGAGTAGTCGGGGAGCTGTTTTTT | CASSALAGVVGELFF
once | . | TRBJ1-4 | TRBV5-1 | TGCGCCAGCAGCTTGTCGGGGGGCGAGCATGAAAAACTGTTTTTT | CASSLSGGEHEKLFF
. | TRBD2 | TRBJ2-3 | TRBV20-1 | TGCAGTGCTAGAGAGTTAGCGGGAGGGCGAGATACGCAGTATTTT | CSARELAGGRDTQYF
. | TRBD2 | TRBJ2-7 | TRBV7-6 | TGTGCCAGCAGCTTAGAAGGGACTAGCGGGCAGCAGTACTTC | CASSLEGTSGQQYF
many | TRBD1 | TRBJ2-7 | TRBV6-1 | TGTGCCAGCAGTAGGACCGGGACAGGGGGTTCCTACGAGCAGTACTTC | CASSRTGTGGSYEQYF
many | TRBD1 | TRBJ2-5 | TRBV6-1 | TGTGCCAGCAGTGTAACCCCGGGACAGGGACAAGAGACCCAGTACTTC | CASSVTPGQGQETQYF
. | . | TRBJ2-3 | TRBV12-3/TRBV12-4 | TGTGCCAGCTCATGGGGGGTCTCGGGAGTAACAGATACGCAGTATTTT | CASSWGVSGVTDTQYF
. | TRBD1 | TRBJ2-5 | TRBV5-1 | TGCGCCAGCAGCTCGGGACAGGGTTTCGAAGAGACCCAGCACTTC | CASSSGQGFEETQHF